This T cell receptor (beta chain) was obtained from a study of OX40 agonist ivuxolimab in advanced cancers. Across the whole study: Patients were treated with intravenous ivuxolimab, dosed at 0.01 to 10 mg/kg and infused every 2 weeks.

Sequencing was performed with immunoSEQ multiplex PCR; in TCRdb, only in-frame clones are kept and a portion is missing. In the table there are some 58,000 clones, about 85% of which are singletons. A word on this clone: Its specificity is not known.

Findings and caveats of the study: Both blood CD4+ and CD8+ T cells showed clonal growth by week 6 at 0.1 to 3.0 mg/kg.

This CDR3 spans 19 amino acids. The germline V gene encodes CDR1 SGHDT and CDR2 YYEEEE. The trim removed 4 bases at V and 5 bases at J, leaving 22 bases unmatched. The clonotype originates from an adult with an advanced solid tumor such as melanoma, head and neck, liver or kidney cancer. The sample was CD4+ or CD8+ T cells sorted from blood, taken in a trial of the OX40 agonist ivuxolimab. The chain uses TRBV5-6 and TRBJ2-5, with 8 bases lining up with TRBD2. CDR3 DNA: TGTGCCAGCAGCCGAGCGGGAGTTGGTCCCGGAAGGAGGTGGGAGACCCAGTACTTC. Protein product: CASSRAGVGPGRRWETQYF. Looking up the rest from reference TRBV5-6 and TRBJ2-5 gives the full variable domain: DAGVTQSPTHLIKTRGQQVTLRCSPKSGHDTVSWYQQALGQGPQFIFQYYEEEERQRGNFPDRFSGHQFPNYSSELNVNALLLGDSALYLCASSRAGVGPGRRWETQYFGPGTRLLVL.